This record concerns one TCR beta chain sequence. Its antigen is as yet unknown. A second PCR of 7 to 11 cycles used a sample-barcoded 5' primer and a J-beta primer mix. In TCRdb, the 5' RACE reads were re-called with MiXCR into one record per CDR3 protein. The table includes 1.5 million to 2 million distinct CDR3 sequences, 49% detected once. The data stem from a study of blood T cells in healthy people across ages. Each sample had at least 6 million PBMCs isolated. This CDR3 is 15 amino acids long. The V gene lost 4 bases and the J gene lost 3 bases, with 15 bases spanning the gap. The germline V gene has CDR1 SGHKS and CDR2 YYEKEE (reference sequence). Study-level points and caveats: Unsorted PBMC input precluded a conclusive naive versus antigen-experienced comparison. For the donors, CMV status was unknown and possibly confounded expanded clonotype changes.

The receptor comes from a woman in her forties in good health. The gene calls are TRBV5-5 and TRBJ2-3; D gene ambiguous. The sample taken for sequencing was blood. CDR3 in amino acids: CASSPPVPVTDTQYF. The CDR3 nucleotides are TGTGCCAGCAGCCCCCCTGTGCCGGTAACAGATACGCAGTATTTT.